This T cell receptor beta chain stems from a study of T cells in Graves' hyperthyroidism and ophthalmopathy. This clonotype has more than one count but fewer than ten. Amplification targeted TCR beta CDR3 regions from RNA transcripts. A first-round RT-PCR of the TCR CDR3 used the HTBI primer set. TCRdb independently ran MiXCR on the multiplex PCR reads; one entry per CDR3 protein. This table has about 690,000 distinct CDR3 sequences, around 15% appearing once. This CDR3 is 17 amino acids long. The V gene end was trimmed by 0 bases and the J gene end by 10 bases; junction bases not matched to a gene: 12. Germline CDR1 SGHRS, CDR2 YFSETQ. Based on clinical symptoms, serum thyroxine and TRAb, thyroid ultrasound and orbital computed tomography, diagnoses were reached.

The TCR sequence derives from a man aged 45-60 years with Graves' hyperthyroidism. The sample consisted of blood. This sequence joins TRBV5-1 and TRBJ2-1, with TRBD2 matching over 11 bases. The chain's CDR3 is CASSLGITSGRHEEQFF. The CDR3 coding sequence is TGCGCCAGCAGCTTGGGAATTACTAGCGGGAGACATGAAGAGCAGTTCTTC. The whole variable domain, remainder taken from reference TRBV5-1 and TRBJ2-1, is KAGVTQTPRYLIKTRGQQVTLSCSPISGHRSVSWYQQTPGQGLQFLFEYFSETQRNKGNFPGRFSGRQFSNSRSEMNVSTLELGDSALYLCASSLGITSGRHEEQFFGPGTRLTVL.